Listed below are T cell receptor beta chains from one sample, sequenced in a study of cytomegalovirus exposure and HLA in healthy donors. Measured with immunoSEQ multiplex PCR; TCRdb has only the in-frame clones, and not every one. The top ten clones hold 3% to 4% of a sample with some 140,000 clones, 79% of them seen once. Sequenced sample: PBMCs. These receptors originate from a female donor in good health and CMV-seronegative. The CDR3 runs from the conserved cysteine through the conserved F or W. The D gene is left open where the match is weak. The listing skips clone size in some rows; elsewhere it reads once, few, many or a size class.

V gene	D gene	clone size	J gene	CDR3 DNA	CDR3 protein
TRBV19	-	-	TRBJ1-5	TGTGCCAGTAGTATCCTTGAGCGAGGAACTAGCAATCAGCCCCAGCATTTT	CASSILERGTSNQPQHF
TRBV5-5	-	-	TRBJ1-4	TGTGCCAGCAGCCCGCCGGCGGGCGGGAGAAATGAAAAACTGTTTTTT	CASSPPAGGRNEKLFF
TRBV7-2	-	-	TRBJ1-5	TGTGCCAGCAGCCAATACGGGAGTCAGCCCCAGCATTTT	CASSQYGSQPQHF
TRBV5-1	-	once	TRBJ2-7	TGCGCCAGCAGCTTGGGGGGGGTGGGGTTCGAGCAGTACTTC	CASSLGGVGFEQYF
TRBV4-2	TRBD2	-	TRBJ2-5	TGTGCCAGCAGCCAAGCGAGAGCGGGGCTCCAAGAGACCCAGTACTTC	CASSQARAGLQETQYF
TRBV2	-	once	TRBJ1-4	TGTGCCGCCCGGGGTGGAGGCCGTGCAACTAATGAAAAACTGTTTTTT	CAARGGGRATNEKLFF
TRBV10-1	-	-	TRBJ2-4	TGCGCCATTCCCGGACTCCCAAGAGGAGCCAAAAACATTCAGTACTTC	CAIPGLPRGAKNIQYF
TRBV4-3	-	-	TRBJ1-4	TGCGCCAGCAGCCAGGAGGGAACAGTTTATGAAAAACTGTTTTTT	CASSQEGTVYEKLFF
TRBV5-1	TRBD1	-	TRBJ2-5	TGCGCCAGCAGCTTGACAGGGGCGTACGAGACCCAGTACTTC	CASSLTGAYETQYF
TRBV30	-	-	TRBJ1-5	TGTGCCTGGAGTGTAGCTAGCAATCAGCCCCAGCATTTT	CAWSVASNQPQHF
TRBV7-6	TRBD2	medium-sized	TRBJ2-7	TGTGCCAGCAGCATCTCTAGCGGGAGAGGCGAGCAGTACTTC	CASSISSGRGEQYF
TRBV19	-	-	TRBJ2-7	TGTGCCAGTAGTATAGGCCCTAGCAGTTCCTACGAGCAGTACTTC	CASSIGPSSSYEQYF
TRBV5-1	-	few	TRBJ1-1	TGCGCCAGCAGCTTGGAACAGCGCGGGGACACTGAAGCTTTCTTT	CASSLEQRGDTEAFF
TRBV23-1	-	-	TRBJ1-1	TGCGCCAGCAGATTTGGAGGGATCGGGAACACTGAAGCTTTCTTT	CASRFGGIGNTEAFF
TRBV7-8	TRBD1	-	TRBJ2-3	TGTGCCAGCAGCTCTATGACAGGGCGGACAGATACGCAGTATTTT	CASSSMTGRTDTQYF
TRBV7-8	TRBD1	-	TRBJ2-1	TGTGCCAGCATCCGACGAGGGGGCAGCGACAATGAGCAGTTCTTC	CASIRRGGSDNEQFF
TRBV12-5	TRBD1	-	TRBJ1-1	TGTGCTAGTGGTTTGGGCAGGGGGGAGACTGAAGCTTTCTTT	CASGLGRGETEAFF
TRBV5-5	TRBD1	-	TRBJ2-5	TGTGCCAGCCTCGAACCGGGACAGAGCCAAGAGACCCAGTACTTC	CASLEPGQSQETQYF
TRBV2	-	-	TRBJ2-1	TGTGCCAGTTTGACTAGTTATGAGCAGTTCTTC	CASLTSYEQFF
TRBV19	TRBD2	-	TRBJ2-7	TGTGCCAGTGCAAAAGCGGGGGGCTCCTACGAGCAGTACTTC	CASAKAGGSYEQYF
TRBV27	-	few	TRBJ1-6	TGTGCCAGCAGTTTACGGGAGGATTCACCCCTCCACTTT	CASSLREDSPLHF
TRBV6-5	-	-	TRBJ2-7	TGTGCCAGCAGTTACTCCTGGGACTCCTACGAGCAGTACTTC	CASSYSWDSYEQYF
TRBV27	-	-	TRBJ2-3	TGTGCCAGCAGTAAGGTAGCGGAAGAGACGCAGTATTTT	CASSKVAEETQYF
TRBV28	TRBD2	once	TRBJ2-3	TGTGCCAGCACTAGCGGGACTGCCACAGATACGCAGTATTTT	CASTSGTATDTQYF
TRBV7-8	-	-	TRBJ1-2	TGTGCCAGCAGCTCCAGGGGAAGGGGGATCTATGGCTACACCTTC	CASSSRGRGIYGYTF
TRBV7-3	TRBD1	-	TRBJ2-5	TGTGCCAGCAGCTCAGGGGGCAGGGTCCAAGAGACCCAGTACTTC	CASSSGGRVQETQYF
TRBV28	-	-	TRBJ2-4	TGTGCCAGCAGCGCAGGGGAATATCGTGGTTACATTCAGTACTTC	CASSAGEYRGYIQYF
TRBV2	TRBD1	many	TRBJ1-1	TGTGCCAGCAGGGCAATACAGGGGCGGGACACTGAAGCTTTCTTT	CASRAIQGRDTEAFF
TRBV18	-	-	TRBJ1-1	TGTGCCAGCTCACAAGGACTCCGGAACACTGAAGCTTTCTTT	CASSQGLRNTEAFF
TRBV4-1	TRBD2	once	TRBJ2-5	TGCGCCAGCAGCCAAGGTACAGCGGGACAAGAGACCCAGTACTTC	CASSQGTAGQETQYF
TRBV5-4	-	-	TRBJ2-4	TGTGCCAGCAGCCCGGGGGGCGGGTCGTCCAAAAACATTCAGTACTTC	CASSPGGGSSKNIQYF
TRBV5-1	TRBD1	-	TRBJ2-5	TGCGCCAGCAGCTCCGGGACAGAAGGAGAGACCCAGTACTTC	CASSSGTEGETQYF
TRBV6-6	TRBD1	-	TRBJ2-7	TGTGCCAGCAGTCGGGGACAGGAGGCCTACGAGCAGTACTTC	CASSRGQEAYEQYF
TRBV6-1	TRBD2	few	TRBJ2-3	TGTGCCAGCAGTGAAGAGCGGGGGGGCACAGATACGCAGTATTTT	CASSEERGGTDTQYF
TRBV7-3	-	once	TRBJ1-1	TGTGCCAGCAGCTTAGGGGGCGAAAGTAGGACTGAAGCTTTCTTT	CASSLGGESRTEAFF
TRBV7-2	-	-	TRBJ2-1	TGTGCCAGCAGCATACAGGGCCCCCTCTACAATGAGCAGTTCTTC	CASSIQGPLYNEQFF
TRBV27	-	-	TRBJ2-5	TGTGCCAGCAGTCTAGGGGGTAAAGGGACCCAGTACTTC	CASSLGGKGTQYF
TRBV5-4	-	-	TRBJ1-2	TGTGCCAGCAGCTCTCCGGGGGGAGGCTATGGCTACACCTTC	CASSSPGGGYGYTF
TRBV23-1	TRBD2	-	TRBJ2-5	TGCGCCAGCAGTCAGGACAGGGGGACTAGCGGGACGGGACGACCTTCCTCCACCCAAGAGACCCAGTACTTC	CASSQDRGTSGTGRPSSTQETQYF
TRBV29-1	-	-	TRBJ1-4	TGCAGCGGGACAGTTAATGAAAAACTGTTTTTT	CSGTVNEKLFF
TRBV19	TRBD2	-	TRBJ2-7	TGTGCCAGTAGTATAGGACTAGCGGGAGAAGGGGAGCAGTACTTC	CASSIGLAGEGEQYF
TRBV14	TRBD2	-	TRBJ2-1	TGTGCCAGCAGCCGGATGCTCAGGGCTAGCGGGAGCCTAGGGAATGAGCAGTTCTTC	CASSRMLRASGSLGNEQFF
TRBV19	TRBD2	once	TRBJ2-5	TGTGCCAGTAGTCCTCAGCGGGGGTCTGAGACCCAGTACTTC	CASSPQRGSETQYF
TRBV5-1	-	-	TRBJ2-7	TGCGCCAGCAGTTCCGGGGCTCCCCGGGGGGAGCAGTACTTC	CASSSGAPRGEQYF
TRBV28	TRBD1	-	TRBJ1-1	TGTGCCAGCAGTAACGGACAGGGTTTGTCTGAAGCTTTCTTT	CASSNGQGLSEAFF
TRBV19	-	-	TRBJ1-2	TGTGCCAGTAGTATCCCATTTAGTAACTATGGCTACACCTTC	CASSIPFSNYGYTF
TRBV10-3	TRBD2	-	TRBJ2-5	TGTGCCACCGGGACTAGCGGAGAGACCCAGTACTTC	CATGTSGETQYF
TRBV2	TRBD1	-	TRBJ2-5	TGTGCCAGCAGTGGGGACAGGGCAGAGACCCAGTACTTC	CASSGDRAETQYF
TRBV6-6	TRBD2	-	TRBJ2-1	TGTGCCAGCAGCGCTGGACTAGCGGTAATCAATGAGCAGTTCTTC	CASSAGLAVINEQFF
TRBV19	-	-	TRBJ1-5	TGTGCCAGTAGTAAGACAGTCGTTCAAGACAATCAGCCCCAGCATTTT	CASSKTVVQDNQPQHF
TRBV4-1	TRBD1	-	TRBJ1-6	TGCGCCAGCAGTTCCCGGGACAGTGAACCTTTTCCCCTCCACTTT	CASSSRDSEPFPLHF
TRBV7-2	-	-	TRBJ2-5	TGTGCCAGCAGCATGGGACTCCAAGAGACCCAGTACTTC	CASSMGLQETQYF
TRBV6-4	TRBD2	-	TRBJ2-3	TGTGCCAGCAGCAAACTAGCGGGAGTGGGAGATACGCAGTATTTT	CASSKLAGVGDTQYF